The next 8 T cell receptor beta chains were all read from a single sample in a study of vaccination and CD4 T cells after COVID-19. Treatment in this sample: approximately nine-day PBMC culture with coronavirus spike peptide pools or control peptides (ViraFEST assay). Oncomine TCR Beta short-read sequencing was applied to DNA from cultured CD4+ T cells. TCRdb called the PCR reads again in MiXCR, with one record for every CDR3 protein. The profile covers about 10,000 distinct CDR3 sequences, with around 25% appearing a single time and 25% to 30% taken by the ten largest. No antigen has been identified for these receptors. This specimen consisted of CD4+ T cells from blood, cultured in vitro, obtained before SARS-CoV-2 vaccination. These TCRs come from a human donor who received a COVID-19 vaccine.

The chain carries TRBV27 and TRBJ1-3; 9 bases are a match to TRBD1. Germline V gene data show CDR1 as MNHEY and CDR2 as SMNVEV (reference sequence). The CDR3 is 16 residues long. V shed 3 bases and J 3 bases; nucleotides not matched to a gene: 6. The CDR3 here is CASSFPGQGDGNTIYF. The CDR3 nucleotides read TGTGCCAGCAGTTTCCCGGGACAGGGAGATGGAAACACCATATATTTT.

V gene TRBV30 combines with J gene TRBJ2-7; D is tentatively TRBD1 or TRBD2 (6 bases each). The CDR3 covers 14 residues. Germline loops: CDR1 GTSNPN, CDR2 SVGIG (reference sequence). V lost 0 bases to trimming and J lost 2 bases, with 11 bases between them. CDR3 nucleotides: TGTGCCTGGAGTGTGGAGGGGGTTCCCTACGAGCAGTACTTC. It yields the protein CAWSVEGVPYEQYF.

This chain links TRBV7-2 with TRBJ2-1, with no clear D. CDR3 length equals 14 residues. Per the germline V gene, CDR1 is SGHTA and CDR2 is FQGNSA. V was clipped by 5 bases and J by 4 bases, with 12 bases between them. The CDR3 DNA is TGTGCCAGCAGCACGAGTTCAAATTACAATGAGCAGTTCTTC. Translated, it gives CASSTSSNYNEQFF.

The DNA for the CDR3 is TGTGCCAGCCGGATGGGGGGGCCCACAGATACGCAGTATTTT. Translating it yields CASRMGGPTDTQYF. The chain employs TRBV6-1 and TRBJ2-3; D is possibly TRBD2 (7 bases). This CDR3 is built from 14 residues. Germline V CDR1 and CDR2: MNHNS, SASEGT. The germline V and J ends were trimmed by 8 bases and 2 bases, with 14 bases remaining between them.

There are a few counts of this clonotype. The gene calls are TRBV30 and TRBJ1-6; maybe TRBD1 (5 bases). Trimming cost V 3 bases and J 9 bases, with 15 bases left between them. The CDR3 sequence is 14 residues long. CDR1 and CDR2 (germline): GTSNPN, SVGIG (reference sequence). The CDR3: CAWRREGIGSPLHF. DNA of the CDR3: TGTGCCTGGAGGAGAGAGGGGATAGGTTCACCCCTCCACTTT.

The CDR3 loop reads CASSDRDSSPLHF. The CDR3 DNA reads TGTGCCAGCAGTGACAGGGACAGTTCACCCCTCCACTTT. The chain has TRBV6-1 and TRBJ1-6; the match to TRBD1 covers 7 bases. V gave up 3 bases and J gave up 9 bases; unmatched junction bases: 2. The CDR3 runs to 13 residues. The germline V gene encodes CDR1 MNHNS and CDR2 SASEGT.

The rearrangement links TRBV25-1 to TRBJ1-2; a weak D match, TRBD1 (6 bases). Germline V lookup: CDR1 MGHDK, CDR2 SYGVNS. The CDR3 totals 14 residues. V lost 1 base to trimming and J lost 4 bases, with 10 bases between them. Here the CDR3 DNA reads TGTGCCAGCAGTGAATCGGGGGCTGCCTATGGCTACACCTTC. This encodes CASSESGAAYGYTF.

The sample holds a few counts of this clonotype. This chain connects TRBV11-3 to TRBJ2-7; maybe TRBD1 (6 bases). V lost 5 bases, J lost 3 bases, and 11 bases lay in between. This CDR3 is 13 amino acids long. The germline V gene has CDR1 SGHNT and CDR2 YENEEA. The CDR3, as DNA: TGTGCCAGCAGCCCGACAGGCTACTACGAGCAGTACTTC. It specifies CASSPTGYYEQYF.